This paragraph reports one T cell receptor beta chain. This record comes from a study of CD8+ T cells in alopecia areata. RNA was extracted and reverse transcribed into cDNA as the sequencing template. Produced via immunoSEQ multiplex PCR; TCRdb's table is partial and in-frame only. Among roughly 200,000 clones listed, 45% to 65% were seen once. Treatment in this sample: oral pan-JAK inhibitor, 5-10 mg twice daily. CDR3 size: 14 residues. The V gene's germline CDR1 is SQVTM and CDR2 ANQGSEA. With V trimmed by 7 bases and J by 0 bases, 7 bases remained unmatched. The material was CD4+ T cells sorted from blood, obtained at week 4, from a patient treated with tofacitinib. V is TRBV29-1 and J is TRBJ2-7; TRBD1 aligns across 9 bases. The TCR sequence derives from a human donor with alopecia areata. The CDR3 bases are TGCAGCGGCCGACAGGGGGTTAACTCCTACGAGCAGTACTTC. This gives the protein CSGRQGVNSYEQYF.